Listed below are T cell receptor beta chains from one sample, sequenced in a study of blood T cell repertoires in COVID-19. Sequencing used immunoSEQ multiplex PCR; TCRdb keeps in-frame clones, though not all of them. The sample has some 140,000 clones, 91% seen once. The material sequenced was peripheral blood. The receptor set was obtained from a man aged 45 to 65 with acute or convalescent COVID-19. Both conserved end residues are part of each CDR3. Each record gives: D gene, clone size, V gene, J gene, CDR3 protein, CDR3 DNA. The D gene is left open where the match is weak. Clone size is stated in some rows and not others, as once, few, many or a class when expanded.

-	-	TRBV5-1	TRBJ1-1	CASSLDRTLNTEAFF	TGCGCCAGCAGCTTGGACAGGACCCTTAACACTGAAGCTTTCTTT
-	-	TRBV7-8	TRBJ2-7	CASSLTTGLSYEQYF	TGTGCCAGCAGCCTCACGACAGGACTCTCCTACGAGCAGTACTTC
TRBD1	-	TRBV7-9	TRBJ1-1	CASSLQGAEAFF	TGTGCCAGCAGCTTACAGGGGGCTGAAGCTTTCTTT
TRBD2	-	TRBV7-9	TRBJ2-2	CASSPTSGSSHTGELFF	TGTGCCAGCAGCCCCACTAGCGGGAGTTCTCACACCGGGGAGCTGTTTTTT
-	-	TRBV5-1	TRBJ2-2	CASSLVPRAGELFF	TGCGCCAGCAGCTTGGTGCCGAGGGCCGGGGAGCTGTTTTTT
TRBD1	-	TRBV11-2	TRBJ1-2	CASSIRRGQGSPDYGYTF	TGTGCCAGCAGCATAAGACGAGGACAGGGCTCACCCGACTATGGCTACACCTTC
-	-	TRBV28	TRBJ1-1	CASTRQSNTEAFF	TGTGCCAGCACAAGACAGAGTAACACTGAAGCTTTCTTT
-	-	TRBV23-1	TRBJ1-5	CASSALTGRNLFYHSSNQPQHF	TGCGCCAGCAGCGCTTTGACAGGTAGAAACCTGTTCTACCACTCTAGCAATCAGCCCCAGCATTTT
-	-	TRBV18	TRBJ2-7	CASSPQGNSYEQYF	TGTGCCAGCTCACCTCAGGGGAACTCCTACGAGCAGTACTTC
-	once	TRBV2	TRBJ1-5	CASSEFSRGGQPQHF	TGTGCCAGCAGTGAATTCAGTCGTGGGGGGCAGCCCCAGCATTTT
TRBD2	once	TRBV7-3	TRBJ2-2	CASSSLAGEGGELFF	TGTGCCAGCAGCTCCTTAGCGGGAGAGGGCGGGGAGCTGTTTTTT
-	-	TRBV29-1	TRBJ2-2	CSVELGGANTGELFF	TGCAGCGTTGAGTTGGGGGGTGCGAACACCGGGGAGCTGTTTTTT
TRBD1	-	TRBV6-5	TRBJ1-2	CAAGDSWNYGYTF	TGTGCCGCCGGGGACAGCTGGAACTATGGCTACACCTTC
TRBD1	-	TRBV28	TRBJ1-5	CASRNRDRSYSNQPQHF	TGTGCCAGCAGAAACCGGGACAGGTCATATAGCAATCAGCCCCAGCATTTT
TRBD2	once	TRBV7-6	TRBJ2-2	CASSSPFVSREDRDTGELFF	TGTGCCAGCAGCTCCCCTTTTGTCTCGCGGGAGGATCGGGACACCGGGGAGCTGTTTTTT
TRBD2	-	TRBV5-1	TRBJ2-1	CASSRREGLGNEQFF	TGCGCCAGCTCGCGGCGGGAGGGTTTGGGCAATGAGCAGTTCTTC
TRBD1	-	TRBV7-2	TRBJ1-4	CASSHGTDTNEKLFF	TGTGCCAGCAGCCACGGGACAGACACTAATGAAAAACTGTTTTTT
-	few	TRBV28	TRBJ1-5	CASSAAGVVNQPQHF	TGTGCCAGCAGCGCGGCCGGGGTGGTGAATCAGCCCCAGCATTTT
-	-	TRBV7-9	TRBJ2-1	CASSLVSNEQFF	TGTGCCAGCAGCTTAGTGAGCAATGAGCAGTTCTTC
TRBD1	-	TRBV12-3/TRBV12-4	TRBJ1-2	CASSKQGAVGYTF	TGTGCCAGCAGTAAACAGGGGGCGGTTGGCTACACCTTC
-	once	TRBV6-6	TRBJ1-2	CASTSNVRDGYTF	TGTGCCAGCACCTCAAACGTCAGGGATGGCTACACCTTC
-	-	TRBV11-2	TRBJ2-2	CASSLTGEELFF	TGTGCCAGCAGCCTGACCGGAGAGGAGCTGTTTTTT
TRBD2	-	TRBV5-1	TRBJ2-3	CASSLARPGGATDTQYF	TGCGCCAGCAGCTTGGCTCGGCCGGGAGGGGCCACAGATACGCAGTATTTT